The 17 T cell receptor beta chains below were found in one sample sequenced in a study of blood T cell repertoires in COVID-19. Only in-frame clones appear in the TCRdb table, and some are missing; sequencing was by immunoSEQ multiplex PCR. The table has 95,000 to 150,000 clones, over 65% seen once. Input material: peripheral blood. These receptors originate from a man between 60 and 75 years old with acute or convalescent COVID-19.

This clone was seen once. J is TRBJ2-3 and V is TRBV19; 7 bases are a match to TRBD2. J lost 4 bases, V lost 6 bases, and 4 bases had no gene match. The CDR3 has 13 amino acids. Germline CDR1 is LNHDA and CDR2 is SQIVND (reference sequence). For the CDR3, the DNA is TGTGCCAGTAGCGTCCTAGCGGCAGATACGCAGTATTTT. Amino acid sequence: CASSVLAADTQYF.

The V and J genes are TRBV30 and TRBJ1-5, with 8 bases lining up with TRBD1. The CDR3 has 13 amino acids. V trimming: 3 bases; J trimming: 7 bases; junction bases outside the gene matches: 5. Germline V CDR1 and CDR2: GTSNPN, SVGIG (reference sequence). DNA of the CDR3: TGTGCCTGGAGCCCAGGGGGCGGCCAGCCCCAGCATTTT. It translates to CAWSPGGGQPQHF.

The chain uses TRBV7-2 and TRBJ2-3, with TRBD2 matching 7 bases. V dropped 7 bases and J dropped 0; count of bases not matched to a gene: 7. Germline V lookup: CDR1 SGHTA, CDR2 FQGNSA. This CDR3 region has 15 residues. This CDR3 reads CASTVTSASTDTQYF. The CDR3 bases are TGTGCCAGCACCGTTACTAGCGCTAGCACAGATACGCAGTATTTT.

In DNA form, the CDR3 reads TGTGCCAGCAGTTTAATCCTCCTTGGGTACAGGGTAGATCCCTACGAGCAGTACTTC. Translation: CASSLILLGYRVDPYEQYF. The rearrangement uses TRBV28 and TRBJ2-7; tentative D call: TRBD1 (6 bases). The CDR3 length is 19 residues. The germline gives CDR1 MDHEN, CDR2 SYDVKM. V was cut by 2 bases and J by 2 bases, with 25 bases left in between.

This clone is categorized as medium-sized. The V gene is TRBV19, the J gene TRBJ1-1; D remains ambiguous. The ends were cut back, 6 bases at V and 4 bases at J, with 12 bases in the middle. CDR3 length equals 13 residues. The germline V gene encodes CDR1 LNHDA and CDR2 SQIVND (reference sequence). The CDR3 sequence: CASSLKTGTEAFF. The DNA of the CDR3 is TGTGCCAGTAGCCTTAAAACGGGCACTGAAGCTTTCTTT.

CDR3 DNA: TGTGCCACCAGTGGTCCCTTCGGCAATCAGCCCCAGCATTTT. As protein: CATSGPFGNQPQHF. The chain joins TRBV24-1 to TRBJ1-5, with unresolved D. Germline loops: CDR1 KGHDR, CDR2 SFDVKD. Between the trimmed V and J ends, which lost 5 bases and 2 bases, there was a span of 9 bases. This CDR3 is 14 amino acids long.

V gene TRBV6-2 or TRBV6-3 combines with J gene TRBJ2-7, with 8 positions matching TRBD1. The CDR3 extends over 14 amino acids. V gave up 6 bases and J gave up 2 bases; unmatched junction bases: 6. Germline CDR1 is MNHEY and CDR2 is SVGEGT. CDR3 nucleotides: TGTGCCAGCAGCATACGGACAGGGCCCTACGAGCAGTACTTC. The encoded protein is CASSIRTGPYEQYF.

This CDR3 is CASSVRAGGKNIQYF. The CDR3 DNA reads as TGTGCCAGCAGCGTCAGGGCCGGGGGCAAAAACATTCAGTACTTC. This chain joins TRBV9 and TRBJ2-4, with a possible D match to TRBD2 (6 bases). The ends were cut back, 2 bases at V and 3 bases at J, with 12 bases in the middle. The CDR3 extends over 15 amino acids. The germline V gene has CDR1 SGDLS and CDR2 YYNGEE.

This clone appeared a few times. The chain is built from TRBV6-1 and TRBJ1-1, with D unclear. Trimming left V 1 base short and J 0 bases short, with 15 bases between. CDR3 length equals 17 residues. From germline, CDR1 is MNHNS and CDR2 SASEGT. The chain's CDR3 is CASSEGPSSDMNTEAFF. The CDR3 region has the DNA TGTGCCAGCAGTGAAGGACCATCTAGCGACATGAACACTGAAGCTTTCTTT.

The chain has TRBV6-6 and TRBJ1-5; D is unclear. The germline gives CDR1 MNHNY, CDR2 SVGAGI (reference sequence). Trimming cost V 2 bases and J 5 bases, with 7 bases left between them. This CDR3 is built from 13 residues. For the CDR3, the DNA is TGTGCCAGCAGTTACGGAGATTATCAGCCCCAGCATTTT. It is translated as CASSYGDYQPQHF.

The V and J genes are TRBV24-1 and TRBJ2-7; TRBD1 agrees at 8 bases. There are 14 residues in the CDR3. With V trimmed by 9 bases and J by 0 bases, 6 bases remained unmatched. The V gene's germline CDR1 is KGHDR and CDR2 SFDVKD. The CDR3 bases are TGTGCCACCCAGTCCAGGGGGCCCTCCTACGAGCAGTACTTC. It yields the protein CATQSRGPSYEQYF.

The J gene is TRBJ2-5, the V gene TRBV9; 7 positions agree with TRBD2. J gave up 5 bases and V 7 bases, and 2 bases lay outside the gene matches. This CDR3 has 11 amino acids. The V gene's germline CDR1 is SGDLS and CDR2 YYNGEE. This CDR3 reads CASYGGETQYF. DNA for the CDR3: TGTGCCAGCTACGGGGGGGAGACCCAGTACTTC. The whole variable domain, remainder taken from reference TRBV9 and TRBJ2-5, is DSGVTQTPKHLITATGQRVTLRCSPRSGDLSVYWYQQSLDQGLQFLIQYYNGEERAKGNILERFSAQQFPDLHSELNLSSLELGDSALYFCASYGGETQYFGPGTRLLVL.

The rearrangement links TRBV19 to TRBJ2-3, with D perhaps TRBD2 (7 bases). The germline V gene encodes CDR1 LNHDA and CDR2 SQIVND (reference sequence). The CDR3 is 15 amino acids. V was trimmed by 5 bases and J by 3 bases, leaving 15 bases between them. The CDR3 nucleotides are TGTGCCAGTAGTCCGGGGGGCGCGTGGACAGATACGCAGTATTTT. It codes for CASSPGGAWTDTQYF.

This chain connects TRBV10-1 to TRBJ2-5, with D possibly matching TRBD2 (6 bases). Germline CDR1 reads WNHNN; CDR2 reads SYGVQD (reference sequence). The CDR3 extends over 15 amino acids. Trimming cost V 6 bases and J 2 bases, with 16 bases left between them. CDR3 region: CASRVATGLQETQYF. The CDR3 DNA reads TGCGCCAGCAGGGTAGCAACGGGACTGCAAGAGACCCAGTACTTC.

This CDR3 reads CASSLQITGELFF. In DNA form, the CDR3 reads TGTGCCAGCAGCTTACAAATTACCGGGGAGCTGTTTTTT. This chain links TRBV11-1 with TRBJ2-2; D uncertain. Looked up from germline, CDR1 is SGHAT and CDR2 is FQDESV (reference sequence). V shed 2 bases and J shed 5 bases, with 6 bases lying between them. The CDR3 spans 13 residues.

The chain combines TRBV6-6 with TRBJ2-7; D might be TRBD2 (6 bases). The germline V gene encodes CDR1 MNHNY and CDR2 SVGAGI (reference sequence). With 1 base removed from V and 5 bases from J, the gap between germline ends came to 15 bases. CDR3 size: 15 residues. CDR3 region: CASSYLGQRANEQYF. The CDR3 coding sequence is TGTGCCAGCAGTTACTTAGGCCAGCGGGCGAACGAGCAGTACTTC.

The rearrangement links TRBV3-1 (or the pseudogene TRBV3-2) to TRBJ1-5; D unresolved. In germline, CDR1 is LGHDT, CDR2 YNNKEL (reference sequence). The CDR3 spans 13 residues. The V end was cut by 1 base, the J end by 3 bases, with 4 bases between. CDR3 sequence reads: CASSQGPNQPQHF. The CDR3 nucleotides are TGTGCCAGCAGCCAAGGGCCCAATCAGCCCCAGCATTTT.